This T cell receptor (beta chain) is drawn from a study of T cell responses to AZD1222 COVID-19 vaccine. Measured with immunoSEQ multiplex PCR; TCRdb has only the in-frame clones, and not every one. The sample has roughly 70,000 clones, 75% to 95% seen once. Germline V lookup: CDR1 LNHDA, CDR2 SQIVND (reference sequence). V lost 3 bases and J lost 6, with 18 bases in between. The CDR3 loop spans 15 amino acids. V usage is TRBV19 and J usage is TRBJ2-7; tentative D call: TRBD1 (5 bases). The sequencing used peripheral blood, collected 28 days after the second dose of the MenACWY control vaccine. This TCR was recovered from an adult who received the MenACWY meningococcal vaccine as a control. CDR3 loop: CASSIQGPMRSEQYF. The CDR3 DNA follows: TGTGCCAGTAGTATTCAGGGTCCCATGAGGAGCGAGCAGTACTTC.